A selection of T cell receptor beta chains follows, all from one sample in a study of cytomegalovirus exposure and HLA in healthy donors. Profiling relied on immunoSEQ multiplex PCR, and the TCRdb table lists in-frame clones only, not all of them. The top ten clones hold about 3% of a sample with around 65,000 clones, almost 80% of them seen once. The sequenced material came from PBMCs. The receptors stem from a girl aged 5-17 years in good health and CMV-seropositive. Both conserved end residues are part of each CDR3. A D gene is named only where the DNA matches it firmly. Clone size is not always given. Where it is, it says once, few, many or a class for expanded clones.

CDR3 protein: CASSYSTQGREYGYTF
CDR3 DNA: TGTGCCAGCAGTTACTCGACACAGGGGCGCGAGTATGGCTACACCTTC
J gene: TRBJ1-2
clone size: .
D gene: TRBD1
V gene: TRBV6-5

CDR3 protein: CAWSDLGQGTEAFF
CDR3 DNA: TGTGCCTGGAGTGATTTGGGACAGGGGACTGAAGCTTTCTTT
J gene: TRBJ1-1
clone size: few
D gene: TRBD1
V gene: TRBV30

CDR3 protein: CASSQDLGQGYEQYF
CDR3 DNA: TGTGCCAGCAGCCAAGATCTCGGACAAGGCTACGAACAGTACTTC
J gene: TRBJ2-7
clone size: .
D gene: .
V gene: TRBV4-2

CDR3 protein: CASSRDPPWQGNEKLFF
CDR3 DNA: TGTGCCAGCAGCCGAGACCCGCCGTGGCAGGGCAATGAAAAACTGTTTTTT
J gene: TRBJ1-4
clone size: .
D gene: .
V gene: TRBV5-4

CDR3 protein: CASSVGLAGVHEQYF
CDR3 DNA: TGTGCCAGCAGCGTCGGACTAGCGGGAGTCCACGAGCAGTACTTC
J gene: TRBJ2-7
clone size: .
D gene: TRBD2
V gene: TRBV9

CDR3 protein: CASSLVPASEQFF
CDR3 DNA: TGTGCCAGCAGCTTGGTTCCAGCGAGTGAGCAGTTCTTC
J gene: TRBJ2-1
clone size: .
D gene: .
V gene: TRBV5-4

CDR3 protein: CSARGPGPQHF
CDR3 DNA: TGCAGTGCTAGAGGCCCGGGGCCCCAGCATTTT
J gene: TRBJ1-5
clone size: .
D gene: .
V gene: TRBV20-1

CDR3 protein: CASSQEIQGAQETQYF
CDR3 DNA: TGCGCCAGCAGCCAAGAGATCCAGGGGGCCCAAGAGACCCAGTACTTC
J gene: TRBJ2-5
clone size: .
D gene: TRBD1
V gene: TRBV4-1

CDR3 protein: CASSREGIETQYF
CDR3 DNA: TGCGCCAGCAGCCGGGAGGGGATCGAGACCCAGTACTTC
J gene: TRBJ2-5
clone size: few
D gene: TRBD2
V gene: TRBV5-1

CDR3 protein: CASSLQSQRATDTQYF
CDR3 DNA: TGTGCCAGCAGCTTACAGTCTCAGCGGGCCACAGATACGCAGTATTTT
J gene: TRBJ2-3
clone size: once
D gene: .
V gene: TRBV7-2

CDR3 protein: CASSRPLTGSEHNEQFF
CDR3 DNA: TGCGCCAGCAGCCGCCCGTTGACGGGGTCGGAGCACAATGAGCAGTTCTTC
J gene: TRBJ2-1
clone size: .
D gene: .
V gene: TRBV4-1

CDR3 protein: CASSLRRQTNTEAFF
CDR3 DNA: TGTGCCAGCAGTCTCAGGAGGCAGACGAACACTGAAGCTTTCTTT
J gene: TRBJ1-1
clone size: .
D gene: .
V gene: TRBV28

CDR3 protein: CASSAAGTTDTQYF
CDR3 DNA: TGTGCCAGCAGCGCGGCGGGGACCACAGATACGCAGTATTTT
J gene: TRBJ2-3
clone size: .
D gene: .
V gene: TRBV9

CDR3 protein: CASSGGQGWFDEQFF
CDR3 DNA: TGCGCCAGCAGCGGCGGACAGGGCTGGTTCGATGAGCAGTTCTTC
J gene: TRBJ2-1
clone size: .
D gene: TRBD1
V gene: TRBV5-1

CDR3 protein: CASSNLNQPQHF
CDR3 DNA: TGTGCCAGCAGCAACTTAAACCAGCCCCAGCATTTT
J gene: TRBJ1-5
clone size: .
D gene: .
V gene: TRBV5-4

CDR3 protein: CSVPSGAYEQYF
CDR3 DNA: TGCAGCGTTCCCAGCGGGGCCTACGAGCAGTACTTC
J gene: TRBJ2-7
clone size: .
D gene: TRBD2
V gene: TRBV29-1

CDR3 protein: CASSRDPLAGNTGELFF
CDR3 DNA: TGCGCCAGCAGCCGAGACCCGCTAGCGGGGAACACCGGGGAGCTGTTTTTT
J gene: TRBJ2-2
clone size: .
D gene: TRBD2
V gene: TRBV4-1

CDR3 protein: CASSLGVRVGEKLFF
CDR3 DNA: TGTGCCAGCAGCTTAGGAGTCAGGGTGGGCGAAAAACTGTTTTTT
J gene: TRBJ1-4
clone size: .
D gene: .
V gene: TRBV11-3

CDR3 protein: CASSQGRRDPVETQYF
CDR3 DNA: TGTGCCAGCAGCCAAGGGAGGCGGGACCCTGTGGAGACCCAGTACTTC
J gene: TRBJ2-5
clone size: .
D gene: .
V gene: TRBV4-2

CDR3 protein: CASSLARGGLNTGELFF
CDR3 DNA: TGTGCCAGCAGCTTGGCCCGGGGGGGATTGAACACCGGGGAGCTGTTTTTT
J gene: TRBJ2-2
clone size: .
D gene: TRBD2
V gene: TRBV5-4

CDR3 protein: CASVRDRLNTEAFF
CDR3 DNA: TGTGCCAGCGTGAGGGACAGGCTGAACACTGAAGCTTTCTTT
J gene: TRBJ1-1
clone size: .
D gene: TRBD1
V gene: TRBV2

CDR3 protein: CATSGNYAGEKLFF
CDR3 DNA: TGTGCCACCAGCGGTAACTACGCGGGTGAAAAACTGTTTTTT
J gene: TRBJ1-4
clone size: .
D gene: .
V gene: TRBV15

CDR3 protein: CASSVVGSSYNEQFF
CDR3 DNA: TGTGCCAGCAGCGTTGTAGGGAGCTCCTACAATGAGCAGTTCTTC
J gene: TRBJ2-1
clone size: .
D gene: .
V gene: TRBV9

CDR3 protein: CAWGAGGADTQYF
CDR3 DNA: TGTGCCTGGGGTGCGGGGGGCGCAGATACGCAGTATTTT
J gene: TRBJ2-3
clone size: .
D gene: TRBD2
V gene: TRBV30

CDR3 protein: CASSYSPSGQYF
CDR3 DNA: TGTGCCAGCAGTTATTCTCCCAGCGGGCAGTACTTC
J gene: TRBJ2-7
clone size: once
D gene: .
V gene: TRBV28

CDR3 protein: CASSQITGGPYNEQFF
CDR3 DNA: TGCGCCAGCAGCCAAATAACAGGGGGGCCCTACAATGAGCAGTTCTTC
J gene: TRBJ2-1
clone size: .
D gene: TRBD1
V gene: TRBV5-1

CDR3 protein: CSVQGSNYGYTF
CDR3 DNA: TGCAGCGTCCAGGGGTCCAACTATGGCTACACCTTC
J gene: TRBJ1-2
clone size: .
D gene: .
V gene: TRBV29-1

CDR3 protein: CASTGSSYNEQFF
CDR3 DNA: TGTGCCAGCACGGGGAGCTCCTACAATGAGCAGTTCTTC
J gene: TRBJ2-1
clone size: .
D gene: .
V gene: TRBV6-1